Below are 13 T cell receptor beta chains sequenced from a single sample in a study of tissue T cells after allogeneic stem cell transplantation. Assay used: immunoSEQ multiplex PCR; TCRdb lists only in-frame clones, some missing. The sample includes roughly 5,800 clones, less than 50% of them seen just once. Time point defined: mouse harvest day 7 after allogeneic transplant. Tail vein injection delivered 10^7 T-cell-depleted bone marrow cells and 10^6 splenic CD5+ T cells. Material for sequencing was gut tissue. These receptors originate from a female BALB/c mouse given C57BL/6 T cells with graft-versus-host disease after an allogeneic hematopoietic cell transplant.

Points on this clone: Gene names are the mouse ones. The read ends 1 residue before the CDR3 terminus; that terminus is restored from the germline J gene. The chain has TRBV3 and TRBJ2-5; perhaps TRBD1 as D (6 bases). Germline CDR1 reads SNHLY; CDR2 reads FYNGKV (reference sequence). V was shortened by 3 bases and J by 2 bases, with 9 bases between the two germline ends. This CDR3 comprises 14 residues. CDR3 region: CASSFQGIQDTQYF. The CDR3 DNA, read in part, is TGTGCCAGCAGCTTCCAGGGGATCCAAGACACCCAGTAC.

This clone was picked up a small number of times. Gene names refer to mouse genes. The CDR3 end falls 1 residue outside the read, so it is completed with the germline J gene. The chain carries TRBV3 and TRBJ1-1; D unclear. CDR1 is SNHLY, CDR2 FYNGKV, per germline (reference sequence). The CDR3 sequence is 13 residues long. Trimming took off 1 base at V and 0 bases at J, with 3 bases between the two ends. CDR3 DNA, as far as it was read: TGTGCCAGCAGCTTAGGGCAGAACACAGAAGTCTTC. The encoded protein is CASSLGQNTEVF. The entire CDR3 sequence reads CASSLGQNTEVFF.

For this clone: Gene and germline names: mouse. The read ends 1 residue before the CDR3 terminus; that terminus is restored from the germline J gene. The chain uses TRBV3 and TRBJ2-4; D uncertain. The ends were cut back, 2 bases at V and 0 bases at J, with 6 bases in the middle. CDR3 length: 14 residues. Germline-derived CDR1 and CDR2 are SNHLY and FYNGKV (reference sequence). The covered CDR3 bases are TGTGCCAGCAGCTTAATGCATAGTCAAAACACCTTGTAC. This encodes CASSLMHSQNTLY. The whole CDR3 sequence is CASSLMHSQNTLYF. Full variable domain (missing parts from reference TRBV3 and TRBJ2-4): GPKVLQIPSHQIIDMGQMVTLNCDPVSNHLYFYWYKQILGQQMEFLVNFYNGKVMEKSKLFKDQFSVERPDGSYFTLKIQPTALEDSAVYFCASSLMHSQNTLYFGAGTRLSVL.

On this clone: Here the gene names and germline are mouse. The read comes to an end 1 residue before the CDR3 does, leaving the germline J gene to fill in the end. This chain uses TRBV26 with TRBJ2-5, with D hard to call. V shed 3 bases and J shed 0 bases, with 7 bases lying between them. Germline lookup yields CDR1 KGHPV and CDR2 FQNQEV (reference sequence). The CDR3 has 14 residues. The CDR3 DNA, read in part, is TGTGCCAGCAGTCTCCCAATTAACCAAGACACCCAGTAC. Its protein is CASSLPINQDTQY. The CDR3 as a whole reads CASSLPINQDTQYF. Supplemented by reference TRBV26 and TRBJ2-5, the full variable domain reads NSKVIQTPRYLVKGQGQKAKMRCIPEKGHPVVFWYQQNKNNEFKFLINFQNQEVLQQIDMTEKRFSAECPSNSPCSLEIQSSEAGDSALYLCASSLPINQDTQYFGPGTRLLVL.

Notes on this clone: The gene names given are mouse names. The missing CDR3 end, 1 residue past where the read stops, is filled in from the germline J gene. The chain combines TRBV26 with TRBJ2-3; 8 bases match TRBD2. CDR3 length: 15 amino acids. V trimming: 2 bases; J trimming: 1 base; junction bases outside the gene matches: 2. Germline CDR1 reads KGHPV; CDR2 reads FQNQEV (reference sequence). Partial CDR3 DNA: TGTGCCAGCAGTCTGGGGGGGGCCGGTGCAGAAACGCTGTAT. Its translation: CASSLGGAGAETLY. The whole CDR3 sequence reads CASSLGGAGAETLYF.

Worth noting for this clone: Germline and genes here are mouse. The read falls 1 residue short of the CDR3 end, and the missing part is taken from the germline J gene. This chain uses TRBV3 with TRBJ2-1; no firm D call. This CDR3 is 14 amino acids long. The germline V and J ends were trimmed by 5 bases and 1 base, with 9 bases remaining between them. CDR1 and CDR2 (germline): SNHLY, FYNGKV (reference sequence). Incomplete CDR3 DNA: TGTGCCAGCAGCAATCGGCAGAACTATGCTGAGCAGTTC. As protein: CASSNRQNYAEQF. The whole CDR3 protein is CASSNRQNYAEQFF.

Concerning this clone: Germline and genes here are mouse. This CDR3 reads CASSRLGGQDTQYF. CDR3 DNA, as far as it was read: TGTGCCAGCAGCAGACTGGGGGGGCAAGACACCCAGTAC. The chain is built from TRBV3 and TRBJ2-5; 11 bases are shared with TRBD2. The read gets to within 1 residue of the CDR3 end, and the germline J gene fills in the rest. The CDR3 spans 14 residues. V shed 5 bases and J 3 bases; nucleotides not matched to a gene: 1. Germline V CDR1 and CDR2: SNHLY, FYNGKV (reference sequence).

As for this clone: Germline and genes: mouse. Read coverage stops 1 residue before the CDR3 terminus; the germline J gene supplies the remainder. The rearrangement joins TRBV3 to TRBJ1-2; 7 positions agree with TRBD1. Per germline, CDR1 SNHLY and CDR2 FYNGKV (reference sequence). V shed 5 bases and J 0 bases; nucleotides not matched to a gene: 3. This CDR3 has 14 residues. Here the CDR3 reads CASSRDRANSDYTF. The sequenced part of the CDR3 DNA is TGTGCCAGCAGCCGCGACAGGGCAAACTCCGACTACACC.

Of note for this clone: The listed genes are named as in mouse. Coverage ceases 1 residue before the CDR3 finishes, and the germline J gene fills in the end. The chain carries TRBV26 and TRBJ2-1; no reliable D call. CDR1 is KGHPV, CDR2 FQNQEV, per germline (reference sequence). The CDR3 sequence is 14 residues long. Trimming shortened V by 0 bases and J by 3 bases, and 6 bases separated the two germline ends. The CDR3 sequence: CASSLSRAYAEQFF. The sequenced part of the CDR3 DNA is TGTGCCAGCAGTCTGTCACGGGCCTATGCTGAGCAGTTC.

As for this clone: Gene names follow the mouse nomenclature. The sequenced fragment ends 1 residue before the CDR3 boundary, so the rest is inferred from the germline J gene. The chain combines TRBV12-2 with TRBJ2-2; D may be TRBD1 or TRBD2 (5 bases each). CDR1 and CDR2 from the germline V gene are SGHLS and HYDKME. This CDR3 comprises 14 residues. V dropped 1 base and J dropped 2 bases, with 7 bases sitting between them. CDR3: CASSLGENTGQLYF. CDR3 DNA, as far as it was read: TGTGCCAGCTCTCTGGGGGAGAACACCGGGCAGCTCTAC.

Remarks on this clone: The genes and germline here are from mouse. Read sequence stops 1 residue before the CDR3 end, and the germline J gene provides the missing end. The chain uses TRBV23 and TRBJ1-4. Germline V CDR1 and CDR2: KGHTA, FQNQQP. The CDR3 is 13 amino acids. The covered CDR3 bases are TGCTCCAGCAGTCAATCGCACAACGAAAGATTATTT. It specifies CSSSQSHNERLF. The full CDR3 is CSSSQSHNERLFF. Looking up the rest from reference TRBV23 and TRBJ1-4 gives the full variable domain: DAAVTQKPRYLIKMKGQEAEMKCIPEKGHTAVFWYQQKQSKELKFLIYFQNQQPLDQIDMVKERFSAVCPSSSLCSLGIRTCEAEDSALYLCSSSQSHNERLFFGHGTKLSVL.

Turning to this clone: Genes and germline come from the mouse. The read falls 1 residue short of the CDR3 end, and the missing part is taken from the germline J gene. The rearrangement joins TRBV13-1 to TRBJ2-1; 9 bases are a match to TRBD2. Trimming removed 4 bases from V and 6 bases from J; junction bases left unmatched: 8. Germline CDR1 reads NSHNY; CDR2 reads SYGAGN. CDR3 size: 15 residues. CDR3 amino acids: CASSTSPTGGAEQFF. The CDR3 bases that were read are TGTGCCAGCAGTACATCCCCGACTGGGGGTGCTGAGCAGTTC.

On this clone itself: The gene names here belong to mouse. The sequenced fragment ends 1 residue before the CDR3 boundary, so the rest is inferred from the germline J gene. The chain uses TRBV16 and TRBJ2-1; 7 bases are shared with TRBD2. Germline V gene lookup returns CDR1 SGHSA and CDR2 FRNQAP. CDR3 length: 15 residues. The V gene end was trimmed by 3 bases and the J gene end by 1 base; junction bases not matched to a gene: 3. The CDR3: CASSFRGGNYAEQFF. The sequenced CDR3 bases are TGTGCAAGCAGCTTCCGGGGGGGGAACTATGCTGAGCAGTTC.